A selection of T cell receptor beta chains follows, all from one sample in a study of shared clonotypes between healthy human individuals. Only in-frame clones appear in the TCRdb table, and some are missing; sequencing was by immunoSEQ multiplex PCR. The data show 2 million to 2.5 million clones, around 92% seen once. The sequenced sample consisted of naive CD4+ T cells from PBMCs. The receptors derive from a young man in good health. Some clones in this sample may be carry-over from other donors' samples. The CDR3 runs from the conserved cysteine through the conserved F or W. The D gene is left open where the match is weak. Size is omitted from some rows. Given values are once, few, many or a class for expanded clones.

j_call | v_call | d_call | clone_size | cdr3_aa | cdr3_nt
TRBJ2-7 | TRBV5-1 | NA | NA | CASSSMTGYEQYF | TGCGCCAGCAGCTCCATGACAGGCTACGAGCAGTACTTC
TRBJ2-7 | TRBV9 | NA | NA | CASSASLGDYEQYF | TGTGCCAGCAGCGCCTCCCTGGGGGACTACGAGCAGTACTTC
TRBJ2-7 | TRBV11-2 | TRBD2 | NA | CASSFRTSGEQYF | TGTGCCAGCAGCTTTCGGACTAGCGGCGAGCAGTACTTC
TRBJ2-1 | TRBV6-5 | TRBD2 | many | CASSYEGLDTNEQFF | TGTGCCAGCAGTTACGAGGGACTAGACACCAATGAGCAGTTCTTC
TRBJ1-3 | TRBV18 | NA | NA | CASSPDRPSGNTIYF | TGTGCCAGCTCGCCGGACAGACCATCTGGAAACACCATATATTTT
TRBJ1-1 | TRBV18 | TRBD1 | NA | CASSETLDRGYTEAFF | TGTGCCAGCTCAGAAACTTTGGACAGGGGGTACACTGAAGCTTTCTTT
TRBJ1-3 | TRBV10-3 | NA | NA | CAISLDRYSGNTIYF | TGTGCCATCAGTCTGGACCGCTACTCTGGAAACACCATATATTTT
TRBJ2-1 | TRBV5-1 | NA | NA | CASSLVAGYSYNEQFF | TGCGCCAGCAGCTTGGTTGCGGGGTACTCCTACAATGAGCAGTTCTTC
TRBJ2-1 | TRBV7-3 | TRBD2 | NA | CASSLGTSGRNEQFF | TGTGCCAGCAGCCTCGGGACTAGCGGGAGGAATGAGCAGTTCTTC
TRBJ1-5 | TRBV27 | NA | once | CASSLSDRVQPQHF | TGTGCCAGCAGTTTAAGTGATAGGGTTCAGCCCCAGCATTTT